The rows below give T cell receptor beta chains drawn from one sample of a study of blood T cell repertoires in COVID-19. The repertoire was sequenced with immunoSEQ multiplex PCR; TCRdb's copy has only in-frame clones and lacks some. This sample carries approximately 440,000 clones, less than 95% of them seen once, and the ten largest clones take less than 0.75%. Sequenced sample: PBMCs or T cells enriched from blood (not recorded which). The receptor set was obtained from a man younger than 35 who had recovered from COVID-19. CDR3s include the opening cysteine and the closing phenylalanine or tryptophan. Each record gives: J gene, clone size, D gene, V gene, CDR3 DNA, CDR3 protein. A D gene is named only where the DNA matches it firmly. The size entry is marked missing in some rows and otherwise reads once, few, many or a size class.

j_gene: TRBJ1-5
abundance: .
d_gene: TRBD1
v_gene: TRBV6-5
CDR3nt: TGTGCCAGCAGGGCCGGGACAGGCTTTCAGCCCCAGCATTTT
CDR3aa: CASRAGTGFQPQHF

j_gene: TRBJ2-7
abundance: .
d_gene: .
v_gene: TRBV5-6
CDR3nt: TGTGCCAGCAGCTCGAGAGGGTCCGAGCAGTACTTC
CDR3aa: CASSSRGSEQYF

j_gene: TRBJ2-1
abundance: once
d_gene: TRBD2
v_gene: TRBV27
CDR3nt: TGTGCCAGCAGCCAACCTGCTAGCGGGAACTACAATGAGCAGTTCTTC
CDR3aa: CASSQPASGNYNEQFF

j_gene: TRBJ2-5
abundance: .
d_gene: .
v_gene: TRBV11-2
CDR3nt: TGTGCCAGCAGCCTTAACGGGCGGGGACTCGACCAAGAGACCCAGTACTTC
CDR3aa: CASSLNGRGLDQETQYF

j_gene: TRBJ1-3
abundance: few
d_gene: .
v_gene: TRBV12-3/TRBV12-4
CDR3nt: TGTGCCAGCAGCCGTAACTCTGGAAACACCATATATTTT
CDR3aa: CASSRNSGNTIYF

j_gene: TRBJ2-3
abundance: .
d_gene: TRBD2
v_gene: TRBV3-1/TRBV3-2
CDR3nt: TGTGCCAGCAGCCAAAGCGGGAGCGGGACAGATACGCAGTATTTT
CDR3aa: CASSQSGSGTDTQYF

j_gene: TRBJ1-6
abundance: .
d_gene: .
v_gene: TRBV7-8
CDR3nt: TGTGCCAGCAGCTTAGCGCGCCCACAGGGAAGCTCCTATAATTCACCCCTCCACTTT
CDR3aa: CASSLARPQGSSYNSPLHF

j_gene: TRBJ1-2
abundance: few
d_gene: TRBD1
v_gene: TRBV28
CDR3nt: TGTGCCAGCAGTTCCCAACAGGGGAACTATGGCTACACCTTC
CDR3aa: CASSSQQGNYGYTF

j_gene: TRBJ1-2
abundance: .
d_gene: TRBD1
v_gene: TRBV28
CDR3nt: TGTGCCAGCAGTCCAGGGACAGGGTATGGCTACACCTTC
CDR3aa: CASSPGTGYGYTF

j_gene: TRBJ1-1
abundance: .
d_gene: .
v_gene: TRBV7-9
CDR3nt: TGTGCCAGCAACCGTGAGACTGAAGCTTTCTTT
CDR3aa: CASNRETEAFF

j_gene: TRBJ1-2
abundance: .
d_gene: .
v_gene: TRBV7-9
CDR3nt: TGTGCCAGCAGCCCCGGGGGGTATGGCTACACCTTC
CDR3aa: CASSPGGYGYTF

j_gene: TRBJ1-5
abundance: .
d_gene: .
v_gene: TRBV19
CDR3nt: TGTGCCAGTAGTATGGGAGGGACCTTGAATCAGCCCCAGCATTTT
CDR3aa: CASSMGGTLNQPQHF

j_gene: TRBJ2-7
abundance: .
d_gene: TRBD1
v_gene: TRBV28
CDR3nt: TGTGCCAGCAGGTTCGGGACAGGGCTCTACGAGCAGTACTTC
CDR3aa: CASRFGTGLYEQYF

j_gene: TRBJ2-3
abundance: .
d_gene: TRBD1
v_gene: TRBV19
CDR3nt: TGTGCCAGTAATCCGGGACAGGGATTCACAGATACGCAGTATTTT
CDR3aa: CASNPGQGFTDTQYF

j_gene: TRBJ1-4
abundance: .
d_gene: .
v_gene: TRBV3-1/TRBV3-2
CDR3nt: TGTGCCAGCAGCCCTGGAGGGCCAACTAATGAAAAACTGTTTTTT
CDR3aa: CASSPGGPTNEKLFF